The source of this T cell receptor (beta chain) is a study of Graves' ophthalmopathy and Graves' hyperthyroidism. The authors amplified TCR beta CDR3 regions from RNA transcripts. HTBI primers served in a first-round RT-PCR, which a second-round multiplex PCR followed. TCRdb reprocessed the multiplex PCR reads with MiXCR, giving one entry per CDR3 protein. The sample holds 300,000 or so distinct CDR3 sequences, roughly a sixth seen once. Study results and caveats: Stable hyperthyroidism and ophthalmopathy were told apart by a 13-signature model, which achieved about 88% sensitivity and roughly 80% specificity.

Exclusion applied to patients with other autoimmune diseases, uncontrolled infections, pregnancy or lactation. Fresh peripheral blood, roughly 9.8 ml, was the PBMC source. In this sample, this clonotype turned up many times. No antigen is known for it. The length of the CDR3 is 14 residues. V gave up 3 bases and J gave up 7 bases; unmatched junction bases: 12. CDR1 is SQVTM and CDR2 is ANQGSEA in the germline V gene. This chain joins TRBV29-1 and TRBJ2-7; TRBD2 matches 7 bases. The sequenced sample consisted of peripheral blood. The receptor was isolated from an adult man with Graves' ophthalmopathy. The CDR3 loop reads CSVDVGGSPGEQYF. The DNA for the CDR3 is TGCAGCGTTGATGTGGGAGGGTCCCCGGGGGAGCAGTACTTC.